This T cell receptor beta chain stems from a study of cytomegalovirus exposure and HLA in healthy donors. CDR3 length: 15 amino acids. Looked up from germline, CDR1 is SQVTM and CDR2 is ANQGSEA. V dropped 1 base and J dropped 2; count of bases not matched to a gene: 3. Assay used: immunoSEQ multiplex PCR; TCRdb lists only in-frame clones, some missing. Of about 150,000 clones listed, approximately 84% are singletons. The chain uses TRBV29-1 and TRBJ2-7; 12 nucleotides align to TRBD2. The receptor was derived from a man aged 25-45 years in good health and CMV-seropositive. Material for sequencing was PBMCs. CDR3 coding DNA: TGCAGCGTTGAAGGACTAGCGGGGGCGGCCTACGAGCAGTACTTC. Its protein is CSVEGLAGAAYEQYF.